The next 24 T cell receptor beta chains were all read from a single sample in a study of cytomegalovirus exposure and HLA in healthy donors. It was with 60 Vbeta and 13 Jbeta primers that the PCR ran. Method: immunoSEQ multiplex PCR; TCRdb's copy keeps in-frame clones and lacks some. The table includes about 69,000 clones, 70% to 75% detected once. What was sequenced was PBMCs. The receptors stem from a woman in her 30s in good health and CMV-seropositive.

This sequence joins TRBV29-1 and TRBJ2-7; TRBD1 is a possible D gene (6 bases). The CDR3 sequence is 12 residues long. The germline V gene encodes CDR1 SQVTM and CDR2 ANQGSEA. V was cut by 4 bases and J by 5 bases, with 12 bases left in between. The CDR3 loop reads CSVGRGTHEQYF. In DNA, the CDR3 is TGCAGCGTTGGCAGGGGCACCCACGAGCAGTACTTC.

This clone appeared a single time. This sequence joins TRBV27 and TRBJ2-7; 7 bases are shared with TRBD1. The ends lost 6 bases at V and 4 bases at J; junction bases unmatched: 6. Germline lookup yields CDR1 MNHEY and CDR2 SMNVEV (reference sequence). CDR3 length equals 13 residues. This CDR3 is CASRQTGTYEQYF. The DNA for the CDR3 is TGTGCCAGCAGACAGACAGGGACGTACGAGCAGTACTTC.

The rearrangement links TRBV6-5 to TRBJ1-1, with a possible D match to TRBD1 (6 bases). CDR3 length: 14 residues. The germline CDR1 and CDR2 sequences are MNHEY and SVGAGI. V was clipped by 5 bases and J by 7 bases, with 17 bases between them. CDR3 DNA sequence: TGTGCCAGCAGTAAATACAGGGTTAAGAGTGAAGCTTTCTTT. This codes for CASSKYRVKSEAFF.

The CDR3 is CAWRGTSGSSYNEQFF. Here the CDR3 DNA reads TGTGCCTGGAGGGGGACTAGCGGGAGCTCCTACAATGAGCAGTTCTTC. V usage is TRBV30 and J usage is TRBJ2-1, with 14 bases lining up with TRBD2. The CDR3 consists of 16 residues. The ends lost 3 bases at V and 0 bases at J; junction bases unmatched: 1. The germline V gene encodes CDR1 GTSNPN and CDR2 SVGIG (reference sequence).

On this clone: A junction end diverges from the germline sequence, so it may reflect a read error. The genes are TRBV29-1 and TRBJ1-5, with 9 bases matching TRBD1. The CDR3 contains 14 residues. Per the germline V gene, CDR1 is SQVTM and CDR2 is ANQGSEA. CDR3 in amino acids: CSIGTGNSNRPQHF. The CDR3 DNA reads TGCAGCATCGGGACAGGGAATAGCAATCGGCCCCAGCATTTT.

The chain employs TRBV30 and TRBJ1-4; 8 nucleotides align to TRBD1. This CDR3 has 11 residues. J was trimmed by 7 bases and V by 5 bases; bases with no gene match: 0. Germline V gene data show CDR1 as GTSNPN and CDR2 as SVGIG (reference sequence). CDR3 coding DNA: TGTGCCTGGGACAGGGGTGAAAAACTGTTTTTT. Protein: CAWDRGEKLFF.

This clone appeared once. V gene TRBV6-5 combines with J gene TRBJ2-1; D remains ambiguous. There are 12 residues in the CDR3. The V end was cut by 6 bases, the J end by 7 bases, with 10 bases between. Germline CDR1 reads MNHEY; CDR2 reads SVGAGI. CDR3 protein: CASSFNGNEQFF. In nucleotides, the CDR3 is TGTGCCAGCAGCTTTAACGGGAATGAGCAGTTCTTC.

V gene TRBV6-5 combines with J gene TRBJ2-7; D call uncertain. The CDR3 totals 13 residues. Germline V gives CDR1 MNHEY, CDR2 SVGAGI. The V end was cut by 6 bases, the J end by 2 bases, with 11 bases between. This CDR3 reads CASRSTRAYEQYF. The CDR3 bases are TGTGCCAGCAGATCAACCCGAGCCTACGAGCAGTACTTC.

This clone was seen once. The rearrangement links TRBV18 to TRBJ2-7, with 9 bases that match TRBD1. Per germline, CDR1 KGHSH and CDR2 LQKENI. V lost 6 bases, J lost 4 bases, and 7 bases stayed unmatched. This CDR3 region has 14 residues. This chain's CDR3 is CASSRDRVVYEQYF. CDR3 DNA: TGTGCCAGCTCCAGGGACAGGGTAGTTTACGAGCAGTACTTC.

This clone was seen more than once but under ten times. The J gene is TRBJ2-7, the V gene TRBV28; possibly TRBD2 for D (7 bases). Trimming cost V 5 bases and J 0 bases, with 14 bases left between them. The CDR3 has 15 amino acids. From germline, CDR1 is MDHEN and CDR2 SYDVKM. CDR3 bases: TGTGCCAGCAGTCCTCGGGGGGCCTCCTCCTACGAGCAGTACTTC. This sequence encodes CASSPRGASSYEQYF. Filled out from reference TRBV28 and TRBJ2-7, the complete variable domain reads DVKVTQSSRYLVKRTGEKVFLECVQDMDHENMFWYRQDPGLGLRLIYFSYDVKMKEKGDIPEGYSVSREKKERFSLILESASTNQTSMYLCASSPRGASSYEQYFGPGTRLTVT.

The table lists this clone with a count of one. The genes are TRBV5-1 and TRBJ1-2, with a weak D call TRBD1 (5 bases). CDR1 is SGHRS and CDR2 is YFSETQ in the germline V gene. This CDR3 comprises 14 residues. V was clipped by 1 base and J by 6 bases, with 13 bases between them. CDR3 amino acids: CASSLLQTDHGYTF. The CDR3 DNA is TGCGCCAGCAGCTTGTTACAGACAGACCATGGCTACACCTTC.

This sequence joins TRBV28 and TRBJ2-1, with 7 nucleotides matching TRBD2. Germline V gives CDR1 MDHEN, CDR2 SYDVKM. The CDR3 covers 15 residues. Losses at the gene ends were 6 bases for V and 4 bases for J; bases not matched to a gene: 9. The CDR3: CASRRPSGVYNEQFF. CDR3 in DNA: TGTGCCAGCAGGCGCCCTAGCGGAGTATACAATGAGCAGTTCTTC.

CDR3: CASSYRVSGWNTEAFF. CDR3 nucleotide sequence: TGTGCCAGCAGTTACCGGGTGTCTGGGTGGAACACTGAAGCTTTCTTT. The gene calls are TRBV6-5 and TRBJ1-1; D unresolved. The CDR3 consists of 16 residues. Germline CDR1 reads MNHEY; CDR2 reads SVGAGI. The ends were cut back, 2 bases at V and 1 base at J, with 14 bases in the middle.

CDR3 sequence (DNA): TGTGCCAGCAGGCGCGATGGGGCCAACGTCCTGACTTTC. Amino acid sequence: CASRRDGANVLTF. The chain joins TRBV6-5 to TRBJ2-6; D gene unclear. Trimming stripped 6 bases from V and 3 bases from J, with 6 bases between. The length of the CDR3 is 13 residues. From germline, CDR1 is MNHEY and CDR2 SVGAGI.

The chain has TRBV6-4 and TRBJ2-3, with 11 bases fitting TRBD2. CDR1 and CDR2 (germline): MRHNA, SNTAGT. The CDR3 consists of 15 residues. Unmatched junction bases numbered 5, after V lost 4 bases and J lost 5 bases. CDR3 loop: CASSALAGGEDTQYF. In nucleotides, the CDR3 is TGTGCCAGCAGTGCTCTAGCGGGAGGTGAAGATACGCAGTATTTT.

V gene TRBV18 combines with J gene TRBJ2-3; 8 nucleotides match TRBD2. CDR3 length: 15 amino acids. The ends lost 2 bases at V and 4 bases at J; junction bases unmatched: 5. Per germline, CDR1 KGHSH and CDR2 LQKENI. CDR3 nucleotide sequence: TGTGCCAGCTCACCAAGGGCTAGCGGGTCAGATACGCAGTATTTT. Protein sequence: CASSPRASGSDTQYF.

The chain is built from TRBV28 and TRBJ1-2; 8 bases are a match to TRBD1. J gave up 4 bases and V 5 bases, and 6 bases lay outside the gene matches. The CDR3 spans 14 residues. Germline CDR1 reads MDHEN; CDR2 reads SYDVKM. The chain's CDR3 is CASSRPDRAYGYTF. The DNA for the CDR3 is TGTGCCAGCAGTCGACCGGACAGGGCCTATGGCTACACCTTC.

The rearrangement uses TRBV6-5 and TRBJ2-7; 8 bases fit TRBD2. The CDR3 has 14 amino acids. CDR1 and CDR2 (germline): MNHEY, SVGAGI. V gave up 8 bases and J gave up 7 bases; unmatched junction bases: 13. The CDR3 DNA follows: TGTGCCAGCGCCCGACTAGCGACCTCTTGGGAGCAGTACTTC. It encodes CASARLATSWEQYF.

V gene TRBV28 combines with J gene TRBJ1-5, with D tentatively TRBD1 (5 bases). V lost 8 bases and J 7 bases, leaving 12 bases between the germline ends. This CDR3 comprises 12 residues. The germline CDR1 and CDR2 sequences are MDHEN and SYDVKM. CDR3 DNA sequence: TGTGCCAGCCGGGGCGGGGGACAGCCCCAGCATTTT. Its translation: CASRGGGQPQHF.

The chain employs TRBV19 and TRBJ2-5; 10 positions match TRBD2. Germline CDR1 and CDR2: LNHDA and SQIVND (reference sequence). J was trimmed by 4 bases and V by 3 bases; bases with no gene match: 5. The CDR3 has 15 residues. The CDR3 protein is CASSMVVAGGETQYF. The CDR3 nucleotides read TGTGCCAGTAGTATGGTGGTAGCGGGAGGAGAGACCCAGTACTTC. Complete variable domain (other parts from reference TRBV19 and TRBJ2-5): DGGITQSPKYLFRKEGQNVTLSCEQNLNHDAMYWYRQDPGQGLRLIYYSQIVNDFQKGDIAEGYSVSREKKESFPLTVTSAQKNPTAFYLCASSMVVAGGETQYFGPGTRLLVL.

The chain joins TRBV30 to TRBJ2-2; no definite D call. CDR3 length: 15 amino acids. Germline CDR1 and CDR2: GTSNPN and SVGIG (reference sequence). Trimming left V 3 bases short and J 3 bases short, with 14 bases between. CDR3 in DNA: TGTGCCTGGAGCTTGAGGCTAGTTGACACCGGGGAGCTGTTTTTT. This sequence encodes CAWSLRLVDTGELFF.

V is TRBV11-2 and J is TRBJ1-4; the D gene is possibly TRBD1 (5 bases). Trimming cost V 6 bases and J 3 bases, with 8 bases left between them. Germline lookup yields CDR1 SGHAT and CDR2 FQNNGV. This CDR3 has 13 amino acids. This chain's CDR3 is CASSDRPNEKLFF. The CDR3 DNA follows: TGTGCCAGCAGTGACAGACCTAATGAAAAACTGTTTTTT.

The chain carries TRBV5-4 and TRBJ1-1, with 8 bases matching TRBD1. Per the germline V gene, CDR1 is SGHNT and CDR2 is YYREEE (reference sequence). J lost 2 bases, V lost 4 bases, and 10 bases had no gene match. The CDR3 extends over 16 amino acids. CDR3 DNA sequence: TGTGCCAGCAGCCGTTCCTGGACAGGGCGAAACACTGAAGCTTTCTTT. It is translated as CASSRSWTGRNTEAFF. Using reference TRBV5-4 and TRBJ1-1 for the parts outside the CDR3, the full variable domain is ETGVTQSPTHLIKTRGQQVTLRCSSQSGHNTVSWYQQALGQGPQFIFQYYREEENGRGNFPPRFSGLQFPNYSSELNVNALELDDSALYLCASSRSWTGRNTEAFFGQGTRLTVV.

The gene calls are TRBV11-2 and TRBJ2-7; 8 nucleotides line up with TRBD2. Losses at the gene ends were 5 bases for V and 2 bases for J; bases not matched to a gene: 2. The CDR3 extends over 13 amino acids. The V gene's germline CDR1 is SGHAT and CDR2 FQNNGV. CDR3 bases: TGTGCCAGCAGCCCGCGGGGGGCCTACGAGCAGTACTTC. It encodes CASSPRGAYEQYF.